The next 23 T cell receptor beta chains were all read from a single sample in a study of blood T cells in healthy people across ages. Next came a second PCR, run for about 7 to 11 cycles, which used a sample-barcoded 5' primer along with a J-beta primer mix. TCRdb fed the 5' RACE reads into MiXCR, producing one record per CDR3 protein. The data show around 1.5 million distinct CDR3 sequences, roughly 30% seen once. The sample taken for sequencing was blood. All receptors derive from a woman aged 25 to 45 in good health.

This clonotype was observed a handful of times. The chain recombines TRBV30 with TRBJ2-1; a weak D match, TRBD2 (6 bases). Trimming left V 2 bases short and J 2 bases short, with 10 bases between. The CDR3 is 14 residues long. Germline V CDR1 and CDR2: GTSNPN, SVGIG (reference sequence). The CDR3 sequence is CAWSSRLAYNEQFF. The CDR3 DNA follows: TGTGCCTGGAGTTCACGACTAGCCTACAATGAGCAGTTCTTC.

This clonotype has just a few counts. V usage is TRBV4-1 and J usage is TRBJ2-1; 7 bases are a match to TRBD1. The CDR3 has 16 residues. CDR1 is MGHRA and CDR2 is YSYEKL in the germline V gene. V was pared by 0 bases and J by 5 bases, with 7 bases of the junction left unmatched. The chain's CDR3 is CASSQEVGQINNEQFF. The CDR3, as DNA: TGCGCCAGCAGCCAAGAGGTGGGACAGATTAACAATGAGCAGTTCTTC.

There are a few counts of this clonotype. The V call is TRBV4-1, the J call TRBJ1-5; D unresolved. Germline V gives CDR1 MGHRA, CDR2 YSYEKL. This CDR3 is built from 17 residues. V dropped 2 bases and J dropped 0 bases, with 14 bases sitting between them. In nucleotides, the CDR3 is TGCGCCAGCAGCCAATATTCGGTGGGGAATAGCAATCAGCCCCAGCATTTT. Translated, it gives CASSQYSVGNSNQPQHF.

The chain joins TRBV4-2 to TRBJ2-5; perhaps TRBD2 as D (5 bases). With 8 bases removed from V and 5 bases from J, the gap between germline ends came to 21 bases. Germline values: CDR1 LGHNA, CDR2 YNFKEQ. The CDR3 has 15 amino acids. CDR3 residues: CASSEVRGGVETQYF. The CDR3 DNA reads TGTGCCAGCTCGGAGGTCCGCGGTGGAGTGGAGACCCAGTACTTC.

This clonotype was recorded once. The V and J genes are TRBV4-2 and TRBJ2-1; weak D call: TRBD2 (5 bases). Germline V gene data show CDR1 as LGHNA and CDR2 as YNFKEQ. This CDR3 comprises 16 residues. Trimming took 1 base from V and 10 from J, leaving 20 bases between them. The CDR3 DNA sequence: TGTGCCAGCAGCCAAGGTTACAGCCCGGGGAAAAAAGAGCAGTTCTTC. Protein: CASSQGYSPGKKEQFF.

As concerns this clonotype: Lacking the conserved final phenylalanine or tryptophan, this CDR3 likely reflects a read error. The CDR3 DNA reads TGTGCCTGGAGTGTCGAGACTAGCGGGGGACCCAGGGTGAAAGATACGCAGTATTTG. Amino acids: CAWSVETSGGPRVKDTQYL. The rearrangement joins TRBV30 to TRBJ2-3; TRBD2 aligns across 12 bases. This CDR3 is 19 amino acids long. Germline loops: CDR1 GTSNPN, CDR2 SVGIG (reference sequence). J gave up 5 bases and V 0 bases, and 15 bases lay outside the gene matches.

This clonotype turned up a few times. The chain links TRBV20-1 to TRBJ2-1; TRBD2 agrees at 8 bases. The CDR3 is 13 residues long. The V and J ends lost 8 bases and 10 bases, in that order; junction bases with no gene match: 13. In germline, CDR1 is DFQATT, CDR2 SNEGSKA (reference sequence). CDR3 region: CSSTSGPPREQFF. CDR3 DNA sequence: TGCAGTTCTACTAGCGGCCCCCCCCGGGAGCAGTTCTTC.

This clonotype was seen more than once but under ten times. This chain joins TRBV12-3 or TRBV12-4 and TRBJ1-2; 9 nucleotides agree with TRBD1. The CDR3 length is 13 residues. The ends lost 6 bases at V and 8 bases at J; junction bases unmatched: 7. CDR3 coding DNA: TGTGCCAGCAGGAGGGACAGGGCGGGAGGCTACACCTTC. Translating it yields CASRRDRAGGYTF.

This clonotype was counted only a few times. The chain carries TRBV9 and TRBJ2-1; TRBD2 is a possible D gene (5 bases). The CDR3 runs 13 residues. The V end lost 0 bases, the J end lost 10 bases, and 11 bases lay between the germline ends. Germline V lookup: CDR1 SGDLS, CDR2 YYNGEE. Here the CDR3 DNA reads TGTGCCAGCAGCGTAGGGACTCCCGTAGAGCAGTTCTTC. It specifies CASSVGTPVEQFF.

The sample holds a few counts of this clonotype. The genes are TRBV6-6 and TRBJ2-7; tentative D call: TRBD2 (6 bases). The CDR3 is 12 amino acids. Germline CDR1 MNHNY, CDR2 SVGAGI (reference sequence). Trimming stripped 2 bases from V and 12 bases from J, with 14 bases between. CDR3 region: CASSYGGTPGYF. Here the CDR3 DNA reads TGTGCCAGCAGTTACGGAGGGACCCCGGGGTACTTC.

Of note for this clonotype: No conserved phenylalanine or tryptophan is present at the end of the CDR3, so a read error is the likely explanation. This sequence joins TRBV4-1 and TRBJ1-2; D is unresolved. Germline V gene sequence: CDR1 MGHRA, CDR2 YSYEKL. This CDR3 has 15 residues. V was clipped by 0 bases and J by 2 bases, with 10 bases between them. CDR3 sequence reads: CASSQDRQVNYGYTL. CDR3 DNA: TGCGCCAGCAGCCAAGATAGGCAAGTAAACTATGGCTACACCCTC.

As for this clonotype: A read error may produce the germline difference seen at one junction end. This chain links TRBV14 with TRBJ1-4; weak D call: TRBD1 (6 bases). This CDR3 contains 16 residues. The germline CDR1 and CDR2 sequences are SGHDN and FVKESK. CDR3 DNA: TGTGCCAGCAGCCAATTTCCCCGGGACAACATAGAAAGACTGTTTTTT. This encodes CASSQFPRDNIERLFF.

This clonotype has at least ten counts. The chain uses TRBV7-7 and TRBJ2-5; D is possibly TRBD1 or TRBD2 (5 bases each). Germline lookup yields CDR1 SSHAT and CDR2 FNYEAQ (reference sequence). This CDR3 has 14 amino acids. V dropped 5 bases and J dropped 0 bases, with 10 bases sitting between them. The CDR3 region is CASSQGRNQETQYF. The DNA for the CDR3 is TGTGCCAGCAGCCAGGGACGGAACCAAGAGACCCAGTACTTC. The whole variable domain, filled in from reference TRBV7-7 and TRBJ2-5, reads GAGVSQSPRYKVTKRGQDVTLRCDPISSHATLYWYQQALGQGPEFLTYFNYEAQPDKSGLPSDRFSAERPEGSISTLTIQRTEQRDSAMYRCASSQGRNQETQYFGPGTRLLVL.

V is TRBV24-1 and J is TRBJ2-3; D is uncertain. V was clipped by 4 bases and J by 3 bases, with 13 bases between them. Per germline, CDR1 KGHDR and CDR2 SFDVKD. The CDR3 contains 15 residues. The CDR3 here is CATSDPHPETDTQYF. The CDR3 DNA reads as TGTGCCACCAGTGACCCACACCCAGAGACAGATACGCAGTATTTT.

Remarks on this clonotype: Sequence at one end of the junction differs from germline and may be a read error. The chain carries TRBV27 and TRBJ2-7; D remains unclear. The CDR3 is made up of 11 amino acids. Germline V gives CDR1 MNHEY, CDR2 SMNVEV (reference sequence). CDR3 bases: TGTGCCGGCAGTTTAAATCCCGAGCAGTACTTC. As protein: CAGSLNPEQYF.

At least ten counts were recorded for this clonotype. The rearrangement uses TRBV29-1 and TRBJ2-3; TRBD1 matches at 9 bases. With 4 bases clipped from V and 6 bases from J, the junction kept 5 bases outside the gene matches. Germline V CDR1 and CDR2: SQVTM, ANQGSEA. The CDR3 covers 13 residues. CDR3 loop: CSVGDGQGDTQYF. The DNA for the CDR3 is TGCAGCGTTGGGGATGGACAGGGGGATACGCAGTATTTT.

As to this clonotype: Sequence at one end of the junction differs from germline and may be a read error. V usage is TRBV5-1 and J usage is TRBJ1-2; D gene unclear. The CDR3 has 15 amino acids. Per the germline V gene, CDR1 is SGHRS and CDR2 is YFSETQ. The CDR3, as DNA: TGCGCCAACAGCAACAGTGATATAGCTAACTATGGCTACACCTTC. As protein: CANSNSDIANYGYTF.

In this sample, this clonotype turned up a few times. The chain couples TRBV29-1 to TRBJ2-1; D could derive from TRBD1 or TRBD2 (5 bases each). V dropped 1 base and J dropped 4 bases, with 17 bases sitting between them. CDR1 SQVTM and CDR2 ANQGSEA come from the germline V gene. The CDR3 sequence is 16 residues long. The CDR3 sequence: CSVEAEEEGLYNEQFF. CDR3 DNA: TGCAGCGTTGAAGCTGAGGAAGAGGGGCTATACAATGAGCAGTTCTTC.

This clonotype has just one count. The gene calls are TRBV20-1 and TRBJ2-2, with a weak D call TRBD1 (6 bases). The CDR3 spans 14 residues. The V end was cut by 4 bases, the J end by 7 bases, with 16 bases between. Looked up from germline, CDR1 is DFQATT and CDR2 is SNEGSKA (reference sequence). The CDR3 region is CSAKTSGHGGELFF. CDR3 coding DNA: TGCAGTGCTAAGACGTCGGGACACGGCGGGGAGCTGTTTTTT.

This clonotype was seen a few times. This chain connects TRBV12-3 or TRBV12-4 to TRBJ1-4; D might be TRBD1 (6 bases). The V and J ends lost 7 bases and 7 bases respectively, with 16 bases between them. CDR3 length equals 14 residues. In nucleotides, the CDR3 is TGTGCCAGCACCAAAAGAGGGGGTAGTGAAAAACTGTTTTTT. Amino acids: CASTKRGGSEKLFF.

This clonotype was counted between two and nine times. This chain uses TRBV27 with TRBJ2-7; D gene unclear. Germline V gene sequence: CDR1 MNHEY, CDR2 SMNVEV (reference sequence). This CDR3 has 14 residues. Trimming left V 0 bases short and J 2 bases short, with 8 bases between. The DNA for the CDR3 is TGTGCCAGCAGTTTATCCCACACCACCTACGAGCAGTACTTC. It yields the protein CASSLSHTTYEQYF.

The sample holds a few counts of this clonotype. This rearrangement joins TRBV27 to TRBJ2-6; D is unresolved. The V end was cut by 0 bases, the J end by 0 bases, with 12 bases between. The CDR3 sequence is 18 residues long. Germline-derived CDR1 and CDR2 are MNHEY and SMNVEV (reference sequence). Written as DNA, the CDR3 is TGTGCCAGCAGTTTATCGTCAGTAGGCCTCTCTGGGGCCAACGTCCTGACTTTC. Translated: CASSLSSVGLSGANVLTF.

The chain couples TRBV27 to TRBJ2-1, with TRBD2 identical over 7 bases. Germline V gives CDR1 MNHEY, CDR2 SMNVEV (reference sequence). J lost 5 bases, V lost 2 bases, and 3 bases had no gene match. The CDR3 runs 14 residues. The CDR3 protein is CASSLSGIHNEQFF. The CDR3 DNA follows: TGTGCCAGCAGTTTAAGCGGGATCCACAATGAGCAGTTCTTC.